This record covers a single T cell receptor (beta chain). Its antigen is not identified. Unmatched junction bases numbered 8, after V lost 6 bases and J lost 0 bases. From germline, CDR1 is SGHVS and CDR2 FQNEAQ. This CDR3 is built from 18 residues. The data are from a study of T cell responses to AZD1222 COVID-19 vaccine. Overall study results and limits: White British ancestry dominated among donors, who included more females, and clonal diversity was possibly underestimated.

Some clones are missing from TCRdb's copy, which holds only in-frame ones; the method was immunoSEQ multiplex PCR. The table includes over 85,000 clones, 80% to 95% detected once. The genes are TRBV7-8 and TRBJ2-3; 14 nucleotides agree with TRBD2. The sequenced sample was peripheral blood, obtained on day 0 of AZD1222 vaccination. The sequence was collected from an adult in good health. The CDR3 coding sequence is TGTGCCAGCAGTTTTGCCGGGACTAGCGGGGGAAGCACAGATACGCAGTATTTT. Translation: CASSFAGTSGGSTDTQYF.